The clone carrying this TCR beta chain was counted between two and nine times. The sample originates from a study of cytomegalovirus exposure and HLA in healthy donors. Healthy bone marrow donors made up the cohort. The CDR3 spans 15 residues. V lost 6 bases to trimming and J lost 7 bases; unmatched junction nucleotides: 8. Germline loops: CDR1 MNHEY, CDR2 SVGAGI. Primers included in the PCR were 60 Vbeta and 13 Jbeta primers. Only in-frame clones appear in the TCRdb table, and some are missing; sequencing was by immunoSEQ multiplex PCR. The sample yields under 200,000 clones, around 80% seen once. The TCR sequence derives from a man aged 40-50 years in good health and CMV-seronegative. The chain employs TRBV6-5 and TRBJ2-7; TRBD2 matches 14 bases. Sequencing was carried out using PBMCs. The CDR3 DNA sequence: TGTGCCAGCAGCCGACTAGCGGGAGGGCCGGATGAGCAGTACTTC. It yields the protein CASSRLAGGPDEQYF.